The 27 T cell receptor beta chains below come from one sample, sequenced in a study of blood T cell repertoires in COVID-19. The table came from immunoSEQ multiplex PCR; TCRdb's copy has only in-frame clones and leaves some out. The data contain 200,000 to 300,000 clones, 80% to 90% of them singletons. Sequencing was done on a sample of PBMCs or T cells enriched from blood (not recorded which). These receptors came from a woman aged 25-40 years who had recovered from COVID-19.

This clone appeared a single time. V gene TRBV6-1 combines with J gene TRBJ2-5, with TRBD1 identical over 7 bases. Germline lookup yields CDR1 MNHNS and CDR2 SASEGT. The CDR3 has 14 amino acids. Germline trimming cut 2 bases from V and 8 bases from J; bases unmatched to any gene: 8. CDR3: CASSERRTGFTQYF. The CDR3 coding sequence is TGTGCCAGCAGTGAAAGGCGGACAGGTTTTACCCAGTACTTC.

This chain joins TRBV29-1 and TRBJ2-1; D gene unclear. V was clipped by 3 bases and J by 8 bases, with 14 bases between them. The length of the CDR3 is 13 residues. The V gene's germline CDR1 is SQVTM and CDR2 ANQGSEA. Here the CDR3 DNA reads TGCAGCGTTGAGGATCAGGTAGTATATGAGCAGTTCTTC. Translated: CSVEDQVVYEQFF.

This chain's CDR3 is CASGDTANTGELFF. DNA for the CDR3: TGTGCCAGCGGCGACACGGCGAACACCGGGGAGCTGTTTTTT. The chain has TRBV25-1 and TRBJ2-2, with no clear D. The CDR3 spans 14 residues. Trimming cost V 8 bases and J 0 bases, with 10 bases left between them. The germline gives CDR1 MGHDK, CDR2 SYGVNS. Supplemented by reference TRBV25-1 and TRBJ2-2, the full variable domain reads EADIYQTPRYLVIGTGKKITLECSQTMGHDKMYWYQQDPGMELHLIHYSYGVNSTEKGDLSSESTVSRIRTEHFPLTLESARPSHTSQYLCASGDTANTGELFFGEGSRLTVL.

V gene TRBV24-1 combines with J gene TRBJ2-2; 7 positions match TRBD1. Germline trimming cut 1 base from V and 4 bases from J; bases unmatched to any gene: 8. Germline V lookup: CDR1 KGHDR, CDR2 SFDVKD. This CDR3 is built from 17 residues. CDR3 sequence (DNA): TGTGCCACCAGTGATTTTCTGGGGACAGAAGTCACCGGGGAGCTGTTTTTT. Amino acid sequence: CATSDFLGTEVTGELFF.

The rearrangement links TRBV6-5 to TRBJ2-7, with TRBD1 matching over 12 bases. V was pared by 6 bases and J by 1 base, with 4 bases of the junction left unmatched. Germline V lookup: CDR1 MNHEY, CDR2 SVGAGI. This CDR3 has 15 amino acids. CDR3 loop: CASRLGQGASYEQYF. The CDR3 bases are TGTGCCAGCAGATTGGGACAGGGGGCTTCCTACGAGCAGTACTTC.

The J gene is TRBJ1-1, the V gene TRBV24-1; no firm D call. Germline V gene data show CDR1 as KGHDR and CDR2 as SFDVKD. The CDR3 runs to 11 residues. The V end was cut by 3 bases, the J end by 8 bases, with 6 bases between. The CDR3 region is CATSDGPEAFF. The CDR3 DNA reads TGTGCCACCAGTGATGGGCCGGAAGCTTTCTTT.

The J gene is TRBJ2-5, the V gene TRBV4-2; TRBD2 might be the D (5 bases). V lost 4 bases to trimming and J lost 4 bases, with 22 bases between them. The CDR3 sequence is 17 residues long. From germline, CDR1 is LGHNA and CDR2 YNFKEQ. The CDR3 DNA is TGTGCCAGCAGCCGGGAGATAATCCTATCTTTGGGAGAGACCCAGTACTTC. The encoded protein is CASSREIILSLGETQYF.

The rearrangement joins TRBV28 to TRBJ2-3, with 9 bases aligning to TRBD2. V shed 6 bases and J 2 bases; nucleotides not matched to a gene: 9. The CDR3 runs to 16 residues. In germline, CDR1 is MDHEN, CDR2 SYDVKM. CDR3 sequence: CASSPYLAGYTDTQYF. The CDR3 DNA is TGTGCCAGCAGCCCCTATCTAGCGGGGTACACAGATACGCAGTATTTT.

The V gene is TRBV23-1, the J gene TRBJ1-2, with TRBD1 matching 9 bases. TRBV23-1 is an ORF for which the function is uncertain. Losses at the gene ends were 1 base for V and 3 bases for J; bases not matched to a gene: 6. The CDR3 consists of 16 residues. CDR3 in amino acids: CASSQYSDRGDYGYTF. The CDR3 nucleotides are TGCGCCAGCAGTCAATACTCAGACAGGGGGGACTATGGCTACACCTTC.

The chain uses TRBV28 and TRBJ1-2; maybe TRBD1 (5 bases). The ends were cut back, 3 bases at V and 5 bases at J, with 7 bases in the middle. CDR1 MDHEN and CDR2 SYDVKM come from the germline V gene. This CDR3 region has 12 residues. The CDR3 sequence: CASSLTEYGYTF. The CDR3 DNA is TGTGCCAGCAGTTTGACAGAGTATGGCTACACCTTC.

The chain employs TRBV2 and TRBJ2-1; perhaps TRBD1 as D (5 bases). The CDR3 length is 15 residues. V shed 3 bases and J shed 8 bases, with 17 bases lying between them. CDR1 is SNHLY and CDR2 is FYNNEI in the germline V gene. The CDR3 sequence: CASSDLQGLSDEQFF. In nucleotides, the CDR3 is TGTGCCAGCAGTGATCTGCAGGGCCTATCGGATGAGCAGTTCTTC. The full variable domain, with the rest looked up from reference TRBV2 and TRBJ2-1, is EPEVTQTPSHQVTQMGQEVILRCVPISNHLYFYWYRQILGQKVEFLVSFYNNEISEKSEIFDDQFSVERPDGSNFTLKIRSTKLEDSAMYFCASSDLQGLSDEQFFGPGTRLTVL.

The chain employs TRBV20-1 and TRBJ2-5; D not certain. This CDR3 has 10 amino acids. Germline-derived CDR1 and CDR2 are DFQATT and SNEGSKA (reference sequence). Trimming removed 5 bases from V and 7 bases from J, with 8 bases in between. This chain's CDR3 is CSAPFGTQYF. DNA of the CDR3: TGCAGTGCTCCGTTCGGGACCCAGTACTTC.

The chain couples TRBV7-9 to TRBJ2-3, with D possibly TRBD2 on 5 matching bases. The CDR3 totals 16 residues. Trimming removed 1 base at V and 2 bases at J, with 13 bases between. Germline V gives CDR1 SEHNR, CDR2 FQNEAQ (reference sequence). The CDR3 is CASSLVTGWITDTQYF. CDR3 sequence (DNA): TGTGCCAGCAGCTTAGTTACGGGGTGGATCACAGATACGCAGTATTTT.

The J gene is TRBJ2-2, the V gene TRBV5-4; 8 bases agree with TRBD2. Germline lookup yields CDR1 SGHNT and CDR2 YYREEE (reference sequence). The CDR3 spans 18 residues. Germline trimming cut 4 bases from V and 6 bases from J; bases unmatched to any gene: 17. CDR3 sequence reads: CASSRRPWERERPGELFF. CDR3 bases: TGTGCCAGCAGCAGAAGGCCCTGGGAGCGGGAGAGGCCCGGGGAGCTGTTTTTT.

The chain combines TRBV7-9 with TRBJ2-7; 8 nucleotides align to TRBD1. The CDR3 spans 12 residues. Losses at the gene ends were 5 bases for V and 12 bases for J; bases not matched to a gene: 9. Looked up from germline, CDR1 is SEHNR and CDR2 is FQNEAQ (reference sequence). CDR3 in DNA: TGTGCCAGCAGCGCGCTGACAGGGGATCTGTACTTC. As protein: CASSALTGDLYF.

The chain is built from TRBV6-2 or TRBV6-3 and TRBJ2-3; D is perhaps TRBD1 (5 bases). Germline V gene data show CDR1 as MNHEY and CDR2 as SVGEGT. This CDR3 has 14 amino acids. Trimming pared 2 bases from V and 2 bases from J, leaving 8 bases between. The CDR3, as DNA: TGTGCCAGCAGTTACGGGGCTCACACAGATACGCAGTATTTT. This codes for CASSYGAHTDTQYF.

In this sample, this clone turned up once. V usage is TRBV12-3 or TRBV12-4 and J usage is TRBJ2-7; D not resolved. V lost 3 bases, J lost 0 bases, and 6 bases lay in between. The CDR3 spans 13 residues. CDR3 in amino acids: CASSLSGSYEQYF. In DNA form, the CDR3 reads TGTGCCAGCAGTTTGAGTGGCTCCTACGAGCAGTACTTC.

J is TRBJ2-7 and V is TRBV13, with D tentatively TRBD2 (6 bases). This CDR3 is 20 amino acids long. Trimming cost V 6 bases and J 6 bases, with 36 bases left between them. Germline loops: CDR1 PRHDT, CDR2 FYEKMQ (reference sequence). The CDR3 protein is CASSLRLQRAYAEEAGEQYF. CDR3 bases: TGTGCCAGCAGTTTGAGACTCCAGCGGGCTTACGCAGAGGAAGCGGGCGAGCAGTACTTC.

This chain uses TRBV7-2 with TRBJ2-1; TRBD1 matches at 9 bases. Germline trimming cut 9 bases from V and 2 bases from J; bases unmatched to any gene: 5. Germline V gene lookup returns CDR1 SGHTA and CDR2 FQGNSA. This CDR3 comprises 14 residues. The CDR3 region has the DNA TGTGCCAGTAACGACAGGGGGACCTACAATGAGCAGTTCTTC. This codes for CASNDRGTYNEQFF.

This clone was observed a single time. This CDR3 reads CASSYRAGEGETQYF. The CDR3 bases are TGTGCCAGCAGTTACCGGGCGGGAGAGGGAGAGACCCAGTACTTC. This chain connects TRBV6-5 to TRBJ2-5, with TRBD2 matching over 7 bases. Germline values: CDR1 MNHEY, CDR2 SVGAGI. V dropped 2 bases and J dropped 4; count of bases not matched to a gene: 7. The CDR3 covers 15 residues.

The chain joins TRBV9 to TRBJ1-1, with D hard to call. CDR3 length equals 13 residues. Germline V gene sequence: CDR1 SGDLS, CDR2 YYNGEE. The V gene lost 3 bases and the J gene lost 3 bases, with 9 bases spanning the gap. CDR3 bases: TGTGCCAGCAGCGCACAGTTATACACTGAAGCTTTCTTT. This translates into CASSAQLYTEAFF.

The chain carries TRBV11-2 and TRBJ2-3, with 10 bases aligning to TRBD2. This CDR3 is 17 amino acids long. J lost 1 base, V lost 1 base, and 5 bases had no gene match. Per the germline V gene, CDR1 is SGHAT and CDR2 is FQNNGV. CDR3 bases: TGTGCCAGCAGCTTAGGTTCTAGCGGGAGTGGCACAGATACGCAGTATTTT. This encodes CASSLGSSGSGTDTQYF.

V and J are TRBV27 and TRBJ2-7, with D hard to call. The germline V gene encodes CDR1 MNHEY and CDR2 SMNVEV (reference sequence). Trimming pared 0 bases from V and 6 bases from J, leaving 9 bases between. The CDR3 is made up of 13 amino acids. As DNA, the CDR3 is TGTGCCAGCAGTTTATCGGTTCAGCGCGAGCAGTACTTC. It translates to CASSLSVQREQYF.

The genes are TRBV5-5 and TRBJ1-1; D is possibly TRBD1 (6 bases). This CDR3 has 15 amino acids. V was pared by 5 bases and J by 1 base, with 15 bases between. Germline V gene lookup returns CDR1 SGHKS and CDR2 YYEKEE (reference sequence). The DNA of the CDR3 is TGTGCCAGCAGTTCTCAGGGGAGCCGGAACACTGAAGCTTTCTTT. It encodes CASSSQGSRNTEAFF.

The V and J genes are TRBV28 and TRBJ2-3; 7 bases fit TRBD2. Germline trimming cut 3 bases from V and 2 bases from J; bases unmatched to any gene: 5. CDR1 is MDHEN and CDR2 is SYDVKM in the germline V gene. The CDR3 runs 15 residues. This CDR3 is CASSLSGRATDTQYF. CDR3 sequence (DNA): TGTGCCAGCAGTTTGTCGGGGAGGGCCACAGATACGCAGTATTTT.

The rearrangement joins TRBV21-1 to TRBJ2-7; the table's D call TRBD2 went unverified against the DNA. TRBV21-1 is recorded as a pseudogene. This CDR3 spans 13 amino acids. The CDR3 DNA is TGTGCCAGCATCCACTGGTTCTTCTACGAGCAGTACTTC. Amino acids: CASIHWFFYEQYF.

V gene TRBV7-9 combines with J gene TRBJ2-3; TRBD1 matches at 8 bases. The CDR3 contains 16 residues. The trim removed 4 bases at V and 5 bases at J, leaving 11 bases unmatched. Per germline, CDR1 SEHNR and CDR2 FQNEAQ (reference sequence). The CDR3 is CASSYVLRTGQDTQYF. In DNA form, the CDR3 reads TGTGCCAGCAGCTACGTCCTCCGGACAGGGCAAGATACGCAGTATTTT. The variable domain in full, completed from reference TRBV7-9 and TRBJ2-3, reads DTGVSQNPRHKITKRGQNVTFRCDPISEHNRLYWYRQTLGQGPEFLTYFQNEAQLEKSRLLSDRFSAERPKGSFSTLEIQRTEQGDSAMYLCASSYVLRTGQDTQYFGPGTRLTVL.